These T cell receptor beta chains were read from a single sample in a study of tumor-infiltrating lymphocytes in oesophageal squamous cell carcinoma. TCRdb re-called the PCR reads with MiXCR, one entry per CDR3 protein. The table records more than 10,000 distinct CDR3 sequences, around 48% of them present only once. Material: esophageal tumor tissue. These receptors came from a female donor with esophageal squamous cell carcinoma. CDR3s include the opening cysteine and the closing phenylalanine or tryptophan. A D gene is named only where the DNA matches it firmly. Clone size is shown for a subset of rows, as once, few, many or a class of expanded clone.

clone_size: -
j_call: TRBJ2-7
d_call: -
v_call: TRBV12-3/TRBV12-4
cdr3_aa: CASSLRDLTDEQYF
cdr3_nt: TGTGCCAGTAGTCTCCGGGACCTTACGGACGAGCAGTACTTC

clone_size: few
j_call: TRBJ1-6
d_call: -
v_call: TRBV7-2
cdr3_aa: CASSRSGSISSPLHF
cdr3_nt: TGTGCCAGCAGCCGCTCCGGGAGTATTAGCTCACCCCTCCACTTT

clone_size: few
j_call: TRBJ2-5
d_call: -
v_call: TRBV7-2
cdr3_aa: CASNQFRGLGETQYF
cdr3_nt: TGTGCCAGCAACCAATTTCGGGGGCTTGGAGAGACCCAGTACTTC

clone_size: medium-sized
j_call: TRBJ2-7
d_call: TRBD2
v_call: TRBV6-1
cdr3_aa: CASSQSGTPAYEQYF
cdr3_nt: TGTGCCAGCAGCCAAAGCGGGACGCCTGCCTACGAGCAGTACTTC

clone_size: -
j_call: TRBJ2-2
d_call: -
v_call: TRBV24-1
cdr3_aa: CATSEKGRAWELFF
cdr3_nt: TGTGCCACCAGTGAAAAAGGCCGCGCATGGGAGCTGTTTTTT

clone_size: -
j_call: TRBJ2-1
d_call: -
v_call: TRBV7-3
cdr3_aa: CASSRTGLPPDNEQFF
cdr3_nt: TGTGCCAGCAGTCGAACGGGACTCCCGCCCGACAATGAGCAGTTCTTC

clone_size: -
j_call: TRBJ2-7
d_call: -
v_call: TRBV7-6
cdr3_aa: CASSLGRSYEQYF
cdr3_nt: TGTGCCAGCAGCTTAGGGCGGTCCTACGAGCAGTACTTC

clone_size: -
j_call: TRBJ2-5
d_call: -
v_call: TRBV7-2
cdr3_aa: CATVEAGAPAVF
cdr3_nt: TGTGCCACCGTTGAGGCTGGGGCGCCCGCAGTATTC

clone_size: -
j_call: TRBJ1-4
d_call: -
v_call: TRBV19
cdr3_aa: CASSMRQGNEKLFF
cdr3_nt: TGTGCCAGTAGTATGCGGCAGGGTAATGAAAAACTGTTTTTT

clone_size: -
j_call: TRBJ1-2
d_call: TRBD1
v_call: TRBV27
cdr3_aa: CASSPGGGSRRLGYGYTF
cdr3_nt: TGTGCCAGCAGTCCAGGGGGCGGTAGTAGACGGTTGGGCTATGGCTACACCTTC

clone_size: -
j_call: TRBJ2-1
d_call: -
v_call: TRBV20-1
cdr3_aa: CSARVETSYNEQFF
cdr3_nt: TGCAGTGCTAGAGTCGAGACTTCATACAATGAGCAGTTCTTC

clone_size: few
j_call: TRBJ1-5
d_call: -
v_call: TRBV7-2
cdr3_aa: CASSLAKNQPQHF
cdr3_nt: TGTGCCAGCAGCTTAGCGAAGAATCAGCCCCAGCATTTT

clone_size: -
j_call: TRBJ2-6
d_call: -
v_call: TRBV27
cdr3_aa: CASSFLGTWTGELYF
cdr3_nt: TGTGCCAGCAGTTTTCTCGGGACGTGGACCGGGGAGCTGTATTTC

clone_size: -
j_call: TRBJ2-1
d_call: TRBD1
v_call: TRBV10-3
cdr3_aa: CAISGRDRDNEQFF
cdr3_nt: TGTGCCATCAGTGGCCGGGACAGGGACAATGAGCAGTTCTTC

clone_size: -
j_call: TRBJ2-1
d_call: -
v_call: TRBV6-6
cdr3_aa: CASSQHNGIYNEQFF
cdr3_nt: TGTGCCAGCAGTCAACACAACGGGATTTACAATGAGCAGTTCTTC

clone_size: -
j_call: TRBJ1-6
d_call: -
v_call: TRBV7-2
cdr3_aa: CASSLSRGIETQYF
cdr3_nt: TGTGCCAGCAGCTTATCTCGGGGAATAGAGACCCAGTACTTT

clone_size: -
j_call: TRBJ2-5
d_call: -
v_call: TRBV7-6
cdr3_aa: CASSINRQETQYF
cdr3_nt: TGTGCTAGCAGCATCAACAGGCAAGAGACCCAGTACTTC

clone_size: -
j_call: TRBJ1-2
d_call: -
v_call: TRBV6-6
cdr3_aa: CASSYSGSNYGYTF
cdr3_nt: TGTGCCAGCAGTTACTCGGGGTCGAATTATGGCTACACCTTC

clone_size: -
j_call: TRBJ1-1
d_call: TRBD1
v_call: TRBV24-1
cdr3_aa: CATSGQGKTEAFF
cdr3_nt: TGTGCCACCAGTGGACAGGGAAAGACTGAAGCTTTCTTT

clone_size: medium-sized
j_call: TRBJ2-5
d_call: TRBD2
v_call: TRBV7-3
cdr3_aa: CASSLGLAGKETQYF
cdr3_nt: TGTGCCAGCAGCCTGGGACTAGCGGGGAAAGAGACCCAGTACTTC

clone_size: medium-sized
j_call: TRBJ2-3
d_call: -
v_call: TRBV7-9
cdr3_aa: CASRALGTDTQYF
cdr3_nt: TGTGCCAGCAGGGCACTAGGCACAGATACGCAGTATTTT

clone_size: -
j_call: TRBJ2-1
d_call: TRBD1
v_call: TRBV5-1
cdr3_aa: CASSSGTGLSEQFF
cdr3_nt: TGCGCCAGCAGCTCCGGGACAGGGCTTAGTGAGCAGTTCTTC

clone_size: -
j_call: TRBJ2-1
d_call: -
v_call: TRBV7-4
cdr3_aa: CASSLGTINEQFF
cdr3_nt: TGTGCCAGCAGCTTGGGGACGATCAATGAGCAGTTCTTC

clone_size: -
j_call: TRBJ1-3
d_call: -
v_call: TRBV27
cdr3_aa: CASSSSFSGNTIYF
cdr3_nt: TGTGCCAGCAGCTCGAGCTTCTCTGGAAACACCATATATTTT

clone_size: -
j_call: TRBJ2-5
d_call: -
v_call: TRBV6-2/TRBV6-3
cdr3_aa: CASIVGSQETQYF
cdr3_nt: TGTGCCAGCATTGTGGGATCCCAAGAGACCCAGTACTTC

clone_size: -
j_call: TRBJ2-3
d_call: -
v_call: TRBV12-3/TRBV12-4
cdr3_aa: CASSPTGNRYTDTQYF
cdr3_nt: TGTGCCAGCAGTCCCACAGGGAATCGGTACACAGATACGCAGTATTTT

clone_size: few
j_call: TRBJ2-3
d_call: TRBD2
v_call: TRBV7-9
cdr3_aa: CASSSSGSTDTQYF
cdr3_nt: TGTGCCAGCAGCTCTAGCGGAAGCACAGATACGCAGTATTTT

clone_size: few
j_call: TRBJ1-5
d_call: -
v_call: TRBV6-1
cdr3_aa: CASRSTPTEFDQPQHF
cdr3_nt: TGTGCCAGCAGATCGACCCCGACAGAATTTGATCAGCCCCAGCATTTT

clone_size: -
j_call: TRBJ2-1
d_call: -
v_call: TRBV11-3
cdr3_aa: CASSLDRPAGQHNEQFF
cdr3_nt: TGTGCCAGCAGCTTAGATCGGCCGGCGGGACAGCATAATGAGCAGTTCTTC

clone_size: -
j_call: TRBJ2-3
d_call: TRBD1
v_call: TRBV7-3
cdr3_aa: CASSLTQGASEDTQYF
cdr3_nt: TGTGCCAGCAGCTTAACCCAGGGGGCTTCTGAAGATACGCAGTATTTT

clone_size: -
j_call: TRBJ2-5
d_call: -
v_call: TRBV4-1
cdr3_aa: CASSQVSGPQETQYF
cdr3_nt: TGCGCCAGCAGCCAAGTGTCCGGGCCCCAAGAGACCCAGTACTTC

clone_size: -
j_call: TRBJ2-2
d_call: -
v_call: TRBV7-8
cdr3_aa: CASSLARRRGRTEKNTGELFF
cdr3_nt: TGTGCCAGCAGCTTAGCGCGGCGGAGGGGCAGGACAGAAAAGAACACCGGGGAGCTGTTTTTT

clone_size: few
j_call: TRBJ1-5
d_call: -
v_call: TRBV7-8
cdr3_aa: CASSLDRGQPQHF
cdr3_nt: TGTGCCAGCAGCTTAGATAGGGGTCAGCCCCAGCATTTT

clone_size: -
j_call: TRBJ2-1
d_call: TRBD2
v_call: TRBV12-3/TRBV12-4
cdr3_aa: CASSLWLAGINEQFF
cdr3_nt: TGTGCCAGCAGTTTATGGCTAGCGGGAATCAATGAGCAGTTCTTC

clone_size: few
j_call: TRBJ1-6
d_call: -
v_call: TRBV7-4
cdr3_aa: CASSLKAYEQYF
cdr3_nt: TGTGCCAGCAGCTTAAAAGCGTACGAGCAGTACTTT

clone_size: -
j_call: TRBJ2-5
d_call: -
v_call: TRBV6-1
cdr3_aa: CASSDGIILGQYF
cdr3_nt: TGTGCCAGCAGTGACGGGATCATTTTGGGCCAGTACTTC

clone_size: few
j_call: TRBJ2-5
d_call: -
v_call: TRBV7-2
cdr3_aa: CASSFFGEETQYF
cdr3_nt: TGTGCCAGCAGCTTTTTTGGGGAAGAGACCCAGTACTTC

clone_size: -
j_call: TRBJ2-3
d_call: -
v_call: TRBV12-3/TRBV12-4
cdr3_aa: CASSLALSAGGADTQYF
cdr3_nt: TGTGCCAGCAGTTTAGCGCTAAGTGCGGGTGGCGCAGATACGCAGTATTTT

clone_size: -
j_call: TRBJ2-7
d_call: TRBD2
v_call: TRBV7-2
cdr3_aa: CTSSSALGSGGNEQYF
cdr3_nt: TGTACCAGCAGCTCTGCCCTGGGTAGCGGGGGGAACGAGCAGTACTTC

clone_size: once
j_call: TRBJ1-1
d_call: -
v_call: TRBV7-3
cdr3_aa: CASTNPDGGSEQYF
cdr3_nt: TGTGCCAGCACCAATCCGGACGGGGGTAGCGAGCAGTACTTT